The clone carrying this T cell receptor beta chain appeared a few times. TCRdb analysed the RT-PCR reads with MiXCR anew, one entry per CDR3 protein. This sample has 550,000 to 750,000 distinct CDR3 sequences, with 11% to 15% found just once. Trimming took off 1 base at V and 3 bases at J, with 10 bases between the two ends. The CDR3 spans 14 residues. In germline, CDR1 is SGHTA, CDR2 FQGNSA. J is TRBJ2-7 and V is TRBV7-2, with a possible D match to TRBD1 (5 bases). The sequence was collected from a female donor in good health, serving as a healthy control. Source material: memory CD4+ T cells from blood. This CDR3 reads CASSLDRYYYEQYF. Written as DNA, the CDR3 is TGTGCCAGCAGCTTAGACAGGTACTACTACGAGCAGTACTTC.